These 19 T cell receptor beta chains originate from one sample sequenced in a study of CD8 T cells in ankylosing spondylitis (dated by TCRdb to between 2016 and 2019). The protocol used for the library was 5' RACE. The run used an Illumina HiSeq 2500. In-frame beta chains were kept once TCRdb had trimmed the public reads at Q25 with fastp and called clones with MiXCR. Merged by CDR3 protein, the rows form single entries marked with the most common genes and DNA. The sample contains some 250,000 distinct CDR3 sequences, around a tenth of them found a single time. The ten largest clones represent 6% to 8.5% of the sample. What was sequenced was blood, either unsorted or a sorted T cell fraction (not recorded which). The source of these receptors is a male donor with ankylosing spondylitis or in good health (not recorded which).

This chain uses TRBV20-1 with TRBJ2-5; TRBD2 is a possible D gene (6 bases). CDR3 length equals 13 residues. V gave up 5 bases and J gave up 5 bases, with 15 bases separating them. Germline V CDR1 and CDR2: DFQATT, SNEGSKA (reference sequence). Written as DNA, the CDR3 is TGCAGTGCTCCGGCCGGGGGACGGGAGACCCAGTACTTC. Encoded protein: CSAPAGGRETQYF.

Of note for this clonotype: A read error may be the cause here, since a much bigger clone is one base away. This chain links TRBV7-7 with TRBJ2-2; D uncertain. CDR3 length equals 14 residues. Germline V lookup: CDR1 SSHAT, CDR2 FNYEAQ (reference sequence). CDR3 sequence (DNA): TGTGCCAGCAACTTACTAACCAACACCGGGGAGCTGTTTTTT. The encoded protein is CASNLLTNTGELFF. Full variable domain (outside the CDR3, taken from reference TRBV7-7 and TRBJ2-2): GAGVSQSPRYKVTKRGQDVTLRCDPISSHATLYWYQQALGQGPEFLTYFNYEAQPDKSGLPSDRFSAERPEGSISTLTIQRTEQRDSAMYRCASNLLTNTGELFFGEGSRLTVL.

This clonotype has more than one count but fewer than ten. V is TRBV29-1 and J is TRBJ2-2; no reliable D call. The CDR3 is 14 residues long. V gave up 8 bases and J gave up 1 base, with 14 bases separating them. Per the germline V gene, CDR1 is SQVTM and CDR2 is ANQGSEA. CDR3 in amino acids: CSFKGRWNTGELFF. The CDR3 region has the DNA TGCAGCTTCAAAGGTCGGTGGAACACCGGGGAGCTGTTTTTT.

This clonotype has a count of ten or more. This chain uses TRBV7-3 with TRBJ1-6, with unresolved D. CDR1 and CDR2 from the germline V gene are SGHTA and FQGTGA. V was clipped by 1 base and J by 7 bases, with 5 bases between them. CDR3 size: 13 residues. This CDR3 is CASSLNGNSPLHF. The CDR3 DNA reads TGTGCCAGCAGCTTAAACGGGAATTCACCCCTCCACTTT.

The sample holds many counts of this clonotype. V gene TRBV5-1 combines with J gene TRBJ2-1; D remains ambiguous. Trimming removed 3 bases from V and 0 bases from J, with 16 bases in between. Germline V CDR1 and CDR2: SGHRS, YFSETQ. The CDR3 loop spans 17 amino acids. CDR3 nucleotides: TGCGCCAGCAGCTGGGTGGCCACATCCCGCTCCTACAATGAGCAGTTCTTC. Translating gives CASSWVATSRSYNEQFF. The variable domain in full, completed from reference TRBV5-1 and TRBJ2-1, reads KAGVTQTPRYLIKTRGQQVTLSCSPISGHRSVSWYQQTPGQGLQFLFEYFSETQRNKGNFPGRFSGRQFSNSRSEMNVSTLELGDSALYLCASSWVATSRSYNEQFFGPGTRLTVL.

This clonotype was seen many times. The V call is TRBV10-3, the J call TRBJ2-1, with 12 bases lining up with TRBD2. V trimming: 6 bases; J trimming: 0 bases; junction bases outside the gene matches: 9. The germline V gene encodes CDR1 ENHRY and CDR2 SYGVKD. The length of the CDR3 is 18 residues. The CDR3 DNA reads TGTGCCATCAGCGGGACTAGCGGGTTGACTAGCTCCTACAATGAGCAGTTCTTC. Translation gives CAISGTSGLTSSYNEQFF.

This clonotype was seen at least ten times. The CDR3 DNA is TGTGCCAGCAGCTTGAGAGGGGCTGGGGCCAACGTCCTGACTTTC. It translates to CASSLRGAGANVLTF. This sequence joins TRBV7-2 and TRBJ2-6; D is perhaps TRBD1 or TRBD2 (5 bases each). V was pared by 3 bases and J by 2 bases, with 8 bases between. The CDR3 runs 15 residues. Germline V gene data show CDR1 as SGHTA and CDR2 as FQGNSA.

This clonotype was counted many times. The chain has TRBV20-1 and TRBJ2-5, with 13 positions matching TRBD2. CDR3 size: 17 residues. Germline V gene data show CDR1 as DFQATT and CDR2 as SNEGSKA (reference sequence). The V gene end was trimmed by 6 bases and the J gene end by 5 bases; junction bases not matched to a gene: 15. The CDR3 bases are TGCAGTGCCACTAGCGGGAGGGATGCTCGGTTCCGGGAGACCCAGTACTTC. Its translation: CSATSGRDARFRETQYF.

This clonotype showed up many times. The V and J genes are TRBV29-1 and TRBJ1-1; D possibly corresponds to TRBD1 (5 bases). Trimming took 4 bases from V and 6 from J, leaving 15 bases between them. The CDR3 consists of 13 residues. The germline V gene encodes CDR1 SQVTM and CDR2 ANQGSEA. CDR3 sequence: CSVAILGGAEAFF. The CDR3 DNA sequence: TGCAGCGTTGCGATTTTGGGAGGGGCTGAAGCTTTCTTT. Looking up the rest from reference TRBV29-1 and TRBJ1-1 gives the full variable domain: SAVISQKPSRDICQRGTSLTIQCQVDSQVTMMFWYRQQPGQSLTLIATANQGSEATYESGFVIDKFPISRPNLTFSTLTVSNMSPEDSSIYLCSVAILGGAEAFFGQGTRLTVV.

This clonotype was found many times. The J gene is TRBJ2-3, the V gene TRBV20-1; the D is unclear. Trimming took off 7 bases at V and 6 bases at J, with 14 bases between the two ends. The CDR3 runs to 12 residues. Germline CDR1 and CDR2: DFQATT and SNEGSKA (reference sequence). The CDR3 bases are TGCAGTGGGGGAATAGCAGAGGATACGCAGTATTTT. Its translation: CSGGIAEDTQYF.

The chain has TRBV9 and TRBJ2-2; 7 bases map to TRBD1. This CDR3 is built from 15 residues. J gave up 5 bases and V 4 bases, and 8 bases lay outside the gene matches. CDR1 is SGDLS and CDR2 is YYNGEE in the germline V gene. This CDR3 is CASSSRQGRTGELFF. The DNA for the CDR3 is TGTGCCAGCAGCTCACGACAGGGACGAACCGGGGAGCTGTTTTTT. Full variable domain (missing parts from reference TRBV9 and TRBJ2-2): DSGVTQTPKHLITATGQRVTLRCSPRSGDLSVYWYQQSLDQGLQFLIQYYNGEERAKGNILERFSAQQFPDLHSELNLSSLELGDSALYFCASSSRQGRTGELFFGEGSRLTVL.

There are a few counts of this clonotype. This chain uses TRBV7-3 with TRBJ1-2, with 7 nucleotides matching TRBD1. The CDR3 covers 14 residues. CDR1 and CDR2 from the germline V gene are SGHTA and FQGTGA. After removal of 5 bases from V and 0 bases from J, the junction contained 3 bases not matched to a gene. The CDR3: CASSPGQANYGYTF. As DNA, the CDR3 is TGTGCCAGCAGCCCTGGACAGGCTAACTATGGCTACACCTTC.

Ten or more counts support this clonotype. This chain links TRBV5-1 with TRBJ2-3; D possibly corresponds to TRBD2 (6 bases). Trimming left V 7 bases short and J 0 bases short, with 15 bases between. Germline V gene data show CDR1 as SGHRS and CDR2 as YFSETQ. This CDR3 contains 15 residues. The CDR3 protein is CASGLTRMSTDTQYF. The CDR3 DNA follows: TGCGCCAGCGGCCTGACTAGGATGAGCACAGATACGCAGTATTTT.

This clonotype was seen at least ten times. V usage is TRBV5-1 and J usage is TRBJ2-2; TRBD1 agrees at 9 bases. V lost 2 bases, J lost 2 bases, and 7 bases stayed unmatched. The length of the CDR3 is 17 residues. CDR1 is SGHRS, CDR2 YFSETQ, per germline. In DNA form, the CDR3 reads TGCGCCAGCAGCTTACAACCACAGGGGGCCAACACCGGGGAGCTGTTTTTT. This codes for CASSLQPQGANTGELFF.

This clonotype has just a few counts. The chain is built from TRBV29-1 and TRBJ1-2; D uncertain. The CDR3 contains 11 residues. Trimming took off 5 bases at V and 6 bases at J, with 10 bases between the two ends. Germline lookup yields CDR1 SQVTM and CDR2 ANQGSEA. The CDR3 region is CSVFRTDGYTF. Written as DNA, the CDR3 is TGCAGCGTTTTCCGGACGGATGGCTACACCTTC.

At least ten counts were recorded for this clonotype. The V call is TRBV5-1, the J call TRBJ2-1; TRBD1 matches at 10 bases. The CDR3 has 17 amino acids. With V trimmed by 5 bases and J by 0 bases, 8 bases remained unmatched. Germline V gene sequence: CDR1 SGHRS, CDR2 YFSETQ. The CDR3 sequence is CASSQDRGGFSYNEQFF. In DNA form, the CDR3 reads TGCGCCAGCAGTCAGGACAGGGGGGGATTCTCCTACAATGAGCAGTTCTTC.

This clonotype was observed at least ten times. This chain joins TRBV20-1 and TRBJ2-1; D is undetermined. Trimming shortened V by 5 bases and J by 6 bases, and 11 bases separated the two germline ends. Germline assignment: CDR1 DFQATT and CDR2 SNEGSKA (reference sequence). CDR3 length: 12 residues. The CDR3 loop reads CSAEDTFNEQFF. The CDR3 nucleotides are TGCAGTGCTGAAGACACATTCAATGAGCAGTTCTTC.

This clonotype has only a few counts. The CDR3 region is CASSTGTGGGEQYF. CDR3 DNA sequence: TGTGCCAGCAGCACCGGGACAGGGGGTGGCGAGCAGTACTTC. The chain employs TRBV6-1 and TRBJ2-7, with 11 bases matching TRBD1. Unmatched junction bases numbered 7, after V lost 6 bases and J lost 6 bases. CDR3 size: 14 residues. Germline assignment: CDR1 MNHNS and CDR2 SASEGT.

The sample holds many counts of this clonotype. The chain is built from TRBV5-1 and TRBJ1-1, with D tentatively TRBD1 (5 bases). The germline CDR1 and CDR2 sequences are SGHRS and YFSETQ. Trimming cost V 2 bases and J 8 bases, with 19 bases left between them. The CDR3 sequence is 15 residues long. For the CDR3, the DNA is TGCGCCAGCAGCTTCGGCGTGGCGGGCGGGACCGAAGCTTTCTTT. It encodes CASSFGVAGGTEAFF.